This T cell receptor (beta chain) was identified during a study of cytomegalovirus exposure and HLA in healthy donors. Trimming shortened V by 1 base and J by 4 bases, and 8 bases separated the two germline ends. This CDR3 has 14 amino acids. Looked up from germline, CDR1 is SGHTA and CDR2 is FQGNSA. Study-wide results and caveats: An analysis done earlier found most TCR beta V segments productive about 87% or about 30% of the time. Information on immune exposure was restricted to one variable (CMV serostatus). Analysis was performed later, and it showed HLA-associated TCR beta chains to be more clonally expanded than equally common others.

In regard to this clone: Its antigen is not known.

This PCR relied on a set of 60 Vbeta primers and 13 Jbeta primers. Generated by immunoSEQ multiplex PCR, the TCRdb table keeps only in-frame clones and is missing some. Of fewer than 200,000 clones in the sample, around three quarters were seen once. This sequence was found in a boy aged 5 to 17 in good health and CMV-seronegative. V usage is TRBV7-2 and J usage is TRBJ2-1; D is perhaps TRBD1 (5 bases). Sequenced input: PBMCs. CDR3 residues: CASSLDRSYNEQFF. The CDR3 bases are TGTGCCAGCAGCTTAGACAGGTCTTACAATGAGCAGTTCTTC.